This T cell receptor beta chain comes out of a study of blood T cell repertoires in COVID-19. Study information: Researchers got acute and convalescent COVID-19 samples from the United States, Italy and Spain. In each case, the material was cDNA or gDNA derived from T cells, B-cell-depleted T cells, or PBMCs.

V shed 5 bases and J shed 7 bases, with 12 bases lying between them. This CDR3 region has 14 residues. The germline CDR1 and CDR2 sequences are SEHNR and FQNEAQ (reference sequence). Original processing methods: Nucleated cell number was recorded as an estimate derived from reference gene primer amplification. Measured with immunoSEQ multiplex PCR; TCRdb has only the in-frame clones, and not every one. V and J calls and clone size are as listed in that table; D and trimming were resolved from the DNA. The sample has under 95,000 clones; 70% to 90% are singletons. The chain employs TRBV7-9 and TRBJ1-6, with D perhaps TRBD1 (6 bases). The clonotype comes from a woman of 80 years or more with acute or convalescent COVID-19. Sequences were obtained from peripheral blood. CDR3 sequence: CASSADRPNSPLHF. The CDR3 region has the DNA TGTGCCAGCAGCGCGGACAGACCGAATTCACCCCTCCACTTT.